This T cell receptor (beta chain) was identified in a study of CD8 T cells in Susac syndrome. Reverse transcription used about 0.45 to 1 ug RNA and random hexamers. The authors amplified TCR beta CDR3 across 54 Vbeta and 13 Jbeta using immunoSEQ multiplex PCR. MiXCR, run by TCRdb on the immunoSEQ multiplex PCR reads, gives a single entry per CDR3 protein. The sample lists fewer than 250,000 distinct CDR3 sequences, 93% occurring once. The trim removed 6 bases at V and 5 bases at J, leaving 7 bases unmatched. CDR3 size: 14 residues. Germline V CDR1 and CDR2: SEHNR, FQNEAQ (reference sequence). Peripheral blood CD8+ and CD4+ T cells were profiled by TCR beta sequencing.

The sequence was obtained from a human donor in good health. The sample consisted of CD4+ T cells from PBMCs. The rearrangement joins TRBV7-9 to TRBJ1-1, with 9 bases matching TRBD1. As DNA, the CDR3 is TGTGCCAGCAGTCAGAACAGGGGGCGAACTGAAGCTTTCTTT. Translating gives CASSQNRGRTEAFF.